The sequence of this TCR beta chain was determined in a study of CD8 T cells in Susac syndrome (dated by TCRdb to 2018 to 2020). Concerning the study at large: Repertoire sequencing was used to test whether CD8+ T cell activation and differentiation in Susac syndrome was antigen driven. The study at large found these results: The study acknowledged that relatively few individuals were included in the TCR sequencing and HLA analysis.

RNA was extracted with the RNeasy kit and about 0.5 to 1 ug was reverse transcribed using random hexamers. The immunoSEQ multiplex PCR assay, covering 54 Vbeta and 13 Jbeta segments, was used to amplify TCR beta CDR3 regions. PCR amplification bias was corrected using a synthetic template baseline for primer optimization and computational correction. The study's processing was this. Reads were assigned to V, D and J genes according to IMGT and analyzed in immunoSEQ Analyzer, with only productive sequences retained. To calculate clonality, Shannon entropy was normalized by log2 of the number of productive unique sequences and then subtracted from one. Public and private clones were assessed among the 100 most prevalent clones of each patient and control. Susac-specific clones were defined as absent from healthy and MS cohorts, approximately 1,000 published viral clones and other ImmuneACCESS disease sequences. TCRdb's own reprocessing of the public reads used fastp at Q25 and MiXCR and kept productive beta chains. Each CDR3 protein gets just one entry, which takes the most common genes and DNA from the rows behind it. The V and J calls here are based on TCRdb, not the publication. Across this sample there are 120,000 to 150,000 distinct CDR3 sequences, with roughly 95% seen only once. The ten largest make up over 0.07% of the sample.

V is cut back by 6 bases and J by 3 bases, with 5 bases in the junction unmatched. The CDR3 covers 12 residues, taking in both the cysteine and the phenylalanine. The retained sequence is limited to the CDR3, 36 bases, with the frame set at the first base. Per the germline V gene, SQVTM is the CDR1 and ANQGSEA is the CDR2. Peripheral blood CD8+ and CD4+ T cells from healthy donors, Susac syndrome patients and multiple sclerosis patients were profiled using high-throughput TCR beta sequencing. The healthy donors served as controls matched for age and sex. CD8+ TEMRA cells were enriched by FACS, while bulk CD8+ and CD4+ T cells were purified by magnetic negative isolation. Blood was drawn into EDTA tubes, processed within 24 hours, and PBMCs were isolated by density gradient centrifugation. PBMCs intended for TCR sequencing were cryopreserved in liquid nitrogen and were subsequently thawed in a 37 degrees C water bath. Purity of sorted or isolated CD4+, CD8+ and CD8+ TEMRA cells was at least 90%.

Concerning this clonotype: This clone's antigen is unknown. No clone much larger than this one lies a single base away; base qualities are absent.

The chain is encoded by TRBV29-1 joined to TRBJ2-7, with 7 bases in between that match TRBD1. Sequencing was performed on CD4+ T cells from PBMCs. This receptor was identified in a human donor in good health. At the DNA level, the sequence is TGCAGCGTCACAGGGGCCTTCTACGAGCAGTACTTC. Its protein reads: CSVTGAFYEQYF.